Listed below are T cell receptor beta chains from one sample, sequenced in a study of human T cells and chemical hapten exposure. TCRdb analysed the RACE reads with MiXCR anew, one entry per CDR3 protein. This sample has 300,000 to 400,000 distinct CDR3 sequences, with around 7% found just once. This specimen was whole blood, taken in connection with sensitization to the hapten diphenylcyclopropenone (DPC). Receptors originate from a woman between 18 and 30 years old with alopecia areata. Some clones in this sample may be carry-over from other donors' samples. Each CDR3 is given with its conserved first and last residue. The D gene is left open where the match is weak. Where a row states a size, it is once, few, many or the class of an expanded clone; other rows omit it.

D gene	clone size	V gene	J gene	CDR3 protein	CDR3 DNA
TRBD1	few	TRBV20-1	TRBJ1-6	CSALDRDSPLHF	TGCAGTGCTCTTGACAGGGATTCACCCCTCCACTTT
TRBD1	many	TRBV29-1	TRBJ1-2	CSGGGQEGYGYTF	TGCAGCGGAGGGGGACAGGAAGGCTATGGCTACACCTTC
NA	few	TRBV6-2/TRBV6-3	TRBJ2-7	CASSILVHEQYF	TGTGCCAGCAGTATACTAGTGCACGAGCAGTACTTC
TRBD1	many	TRBV10-3	TRBJ2-2	CATCRTGLANTGELFF	TGTGCCACCTGCCGGACAGGGCTCGCGAACACCGGGGAGCTGTTTTTT
TRBD2	few	TRBV5-6	TRBJ2-5	CASSQLGAGGQETQYF	TGTGCCAGCAGCCAACTCGGAGCGGGGGGGCAAGAGACCCAGTACTTC
TRBD2	few	TRBV7-2	TRBJ2-5	CASSSPASGGPQETQYF	TGTGCCAGCAGCTCCCCGGCTAGCGGGGGGCCCCAAGAGACCCAGTACTTC
TRBD1	NA	TRBV6-2/TRBV6-3	TRBJ1-5	CASSTQGKGNQPQHF	TGTGCCAGCAGTACACAGGGGAAGGGCAATCAGCCCCAGCATTTT
NA	NA	TRBV12-3/TRBV12-4	TRBJ1-5	CASSPWNRAQGNQPQHF	TGTGCCAGCAGTCCGTGGAACAGGGCCCAAGGCAATCAGCCCCAGCATTTT
NA	NA	TRBV6-2/TRBV6-3	TRBJ1-5	CASSYASLRGSNQPQHF	TGTGCCAGCAGTTATGCAAGTTTGAGGGGATCAAATCAGCCCCAGCATTTT
NA	many	TRBV11-2	TRBJ1-3	CASSLVAGNTIYF	TGTGCCAGCAGCTTAGTAGCTGGAAACACCATATATTTT
NA	few	TRBV7-2	TRBJ1-5	CASSPMIGYGNQPQHF	TGTGCCAGCAGCCCTATGATCGGGTACGGCAATCAGCCCCAGCATTTT
NA	few	TRBV6-2/TRBV6-3	TRBJ2-5	CASSRPMGIQETQYF	TGTGCCAGCAGTCGCCCGATGGGTATCCAAGAGACCCAGTACTTC
TRBD1	many	TRBV5-1	TRBJ2-5	CASSTGQGYQETQYF	TGCGCCAGCAGCACCGGACAGGGCTACCAAGAGACCCAGTACTTC